What follows are 26 T cell receptor beta chains derived from one specimen sequenced in a study of human versus mouse CDR3 diversity and MHC coevolution. Using immunoSEQ multiplex PCR, the repertoire was profiled, and TCRdb retains in-frame clones only, with some absent. The data show about 83,000 clones, 80% to 95% seen once. Sequenced input: naive CD4+ T cells from blood. Subset noted: CD45RO-negative CD62L-positive naive CD4 T cells. The receptors come from a person between 25 and 70 years old in good health.

The chain links TRBV2 to TRBJ2-7; TRBD2 agrees at 10 bases. The CDR3 has 17 residues. The V and J ends lost 4 bases and 7 bases, in that order; junction bases with no gene match: 16. Germline lookup yields CDR1 SNHLY and CDR2 FYNNEI. The CDR3 protein is CASSGASGSSPWGEQYF. The DNA of the CDR3 is TGTGCCAGCAGTGGGGCTAGCGGGAGCTCTCCCTGGGGGGAGCAGTACTTC. The full variable domain, its missing parts supplied by reference TRBV2 and TRBJ2-7, is EPEVTQTPSHQVTQMGQEVILRCVPISNHLYFYWYRQILGQKVEFLVSFYNNEISEKSEIFDDQFSVERPDGSNFTLKIRSTKLEDSAMYFCASSGASGSSPWGEQYFGPGTRLTVT.

The chain has TRBV2 and TRBJ1-4, with 8 positions matching TRBD1. This CDR3 contains 13 residues. Germline CDR1 is SNHLY and CDR2 is FYNNEI. Trimming took 6 bases from V and 17 from J; bases not matched to a gene: 14. CDR3 nucleotide sequence: TGTGCCAGCAGCCCTACAGGGGGGGCGGTCGGATTTTTT. It codes for CASSPTGGAVGFF.

CDR3: CASSQGTGGSNQPQHF. CDR3 in DNA: TGCGCCAGCAGCCAAGGAACAGGGGGTAGCAATCAGCCCCAGCATTTT. This chain connects TRBV4-1 to TRBJ1-5, with 8 bases that match TRBD1. J lost 0 bases, V lost 1 base, and 2 bases had no gene match. Germline V CDR1 and CDR2: MGHRA, YSYEKL. There are 16 residues in the CDR3.

The rearrangement uses TRBV6-1 and TRBJ2-5; 9 bases align to TRBD1. Per germline, CDR1 MNHNS and CDR2 SASEGT. Trimming at V came to 11 bases and at J to 5 bases, leaving 12 bases not matched to a gene. This CDR3 is built from 14 residues. The CDR3 here is CACVRDRVDETQYF. As DNA, the CDR3 is TGTGCCTGCGTCCGGGACAGGGTCGACGAGACCCAGTACTTC.

This clone was observed once. The CDR3 here is CTSSQEVVLAGAQETQYF. CDR3 in DNA: TGCACCAGCAGCCAAGAGGTCGTACTAGCGGGAGCCCAAGAGACCCAGTACTTC. The chain employs TRBV1 and TRBJ2-5; the table's D call, TRBD2, has no DNA check behind it. TRBV1 is a documented pseudogene. The CDR3 spans 18 residues.

The chain couples TRBV6-1 to TRBJ1-2, with unresolved D. Germline lookup yields CDR1 MNHNS and CDR2 SASEGT. With 2 bases removed from V and 0 bases from J, the gap between germline ends came to 7 bases. The CDR3 is made up of 14 amino acids. The CDR3 DNA follows: TGTGCCAGCAGTGAAAACAGCTCTAACTATGGCTACACCTTC. Amino acids: CASSENSSNYGYTF.

The chain carries TRBV5-1 and TRBJ1-3; no firm D call. Between the trimmed V and J ends, which lost 0 bases and 3 bases, there was a span of 7 bases. The germline gives CDR1 SGHRS, CDR2 YFSETQ. This CDR3 is built from 14 residues. Written as DNA, the CDR3 is TGCGCCAGCAGCTTGGCAGGTGTTGGAAACACCATATATTTT. This translates into CASSLAGVGNTIYF.

This chain's CDR3 is CASSFDRAGEETQYF. In nucleotides, the CDR3 is TGCGCCAGCAGCTTCGACAGGGCCGGGGAAGAGACCCAGTACTTC. The chain couples TRBV5-1 to TRBJ2-5, with 7 bases aligning to TRBD1. There are 15 residues in the CDR3. V shed 2 bases and J 3 bases; nucleotides not matched to a gene: 7. The germline V gene has CDR1 SGHRS and CDR2 YFSETQ.

The genes are TRBV25-1 and TRBJ2-3; D is uncertain. This CDR3 contains 15 residues. Trimming cost V 2 bases and J 2 bases, with 11 bases left between them. CDR1 is MGHDK, CDR2 SYGVNS, per germline. CDR3 nucleotides: TGTGCCAGCAGTGAAAGGAACAGCCTCACAGATACGCAGTATTTT. As protein: CASSERNSLTDTQYF. Full variable domain (rest looked up from reference TRBV25-1 and TRBJ2-3): EADIYQTPRYLVIGTGKKITLECSQTMGHDKMYWYQQDPGMELHLIHYSYGVNSTEKGDLSSESTVSRIRTEHFPLTLESARPSHTSQYLCASSERNSLTDTQYFGPGTRLTVL.

V gene TRBV23-1 combines with J gene TRBJ1-1, with no clear D. TRBV23-1 is assigned to the ORF class and has an uncertain function. Trimming pared 4 bases from V and 0 bases from J, leaving 9 bases between. This CDR3 spans 14 amino acids. CDR3 sequence: CASSRRGMNTEAFF. The CDR3 DNA is TGCGCCAGCAGTCGTCGGGGAATGAACACTGAAGCTTTCTTT.

J is TRBJ2-1 and V is TRBV5-8; tentatively, D is TRBD2 (5 bases). The V and J ends lost 4 bases and 0 bases respectively, with 11 bases between them. This CDR3 is built from 15 residues. Germline assignment: CDR1 SGHTS and CDR2 YDEGEE. In DNA form, the CDR3 reads TGTGCCAGCAGCGCCCCGGGGAACTCCTACAATGAGCAGTTCTTC. It specifies CASSAPGNSYNEQFF.

The chain employs TRBV2 and TRBJ2-5; no definite D call. The CDR3 totals 11 residues. Germline CDR1 reads SNHLY; CDR2 reads FYNNEI. V lost 6 bases, J lost 6 bases, and 8 bases lay in between. The CDR3 nucleotides read TGTGCCAGCAGACTCGAGAAGACCCAGTACTTC. Residues: CASRLEKTQYF. Drawing the rest from reference TRBV2 and TRBJ2-5, the complete variable domain is EPEVTQTPSHQVTQMGQEVILRCVPISNHLYFYWYRQILGQKVEFLVSFYNNEISEKSEIFDDQFSVERPDGSNFTLKIRSTKLEDSAMYFCASRLEKTQYFGPGTRLLVL.

The chain is built from TRBV6-1 and TRBJ1-4; D unresolved. Germline V CDR1 and CDR2: MNHNS, SASEGT. V was pared by 0 bases and J by 8 bases, with 4 bases between. This CDR3 spans 12 amino acids. CDR3 in amino acids: CASSEAREKLFF. CDR3 coding DNA: TGTGCCAGCAGTGAAGCGAGGGAAAAACTGTTTTTT.

This clone showed up just a few times. The V call is TRBV5-1, the J call TRBJ2-1; no clear D gene. Germline V gives CDR1 SGHRS, CDR2 YFSETQ. V was pared by 1 base and J by 8 bases, with 4 bases between. This CDR3 comprises 11 residues. CDR3 residues: CASSLTHEQFF. DNA for the CDR3: TGCGCCAGCAGCTTGACTCATGAGCAGTTCTTC.

V is TRBV6-1 and J is TRBJ2-7; tentative D call: TRBD1 (6 bases). The CDR3 sequence is 16 residues long. V gave up 3 bases and J gave up 6 bases, with 21 bases separating them. CDR1 is MNHNS, CDR2 SASEGT, per germline. The CDR3 DNA is TGTGCCAGCAGTGACCTTCAACAGGGTAGTCGGGGCGAGCAGTACTTC. Protein sequence: CASSDLQQGSRGEQYF.

The V gene is TRBV6-1, the J gene TRBJ1-3; 7 nucleotides align to TRBD1. The CDR3 spans 15 residues. Germline V gives CDR1 MNHNS, CDR2 SASEGT. The V gene end was trimmed by 6 bases and the J gene end by 0 bases; junction bases not matched to a gene: 5. CDR3 residues: CASSLDRASGNTIYF. The DNA of the CDR3 is TGTGCCAGCAGCCTAGACAGGGCCTCTGGAAACACCATATATTTT.

V usage is TRBV6-1 and J usage is TRBJ2-7; no reliable D call. The V end lost 6 bases, the J end lost 1 base, and 13 bases lay between the germline ends. This CDR3 contains 14 residues. Germline values: CDR1 MNHNS, CDR2 SASEGT. The CDR3 coding sequence is TGTGCCAGCAGATCCAAAACAGAATCCTACGAGCAGTACTTC. It yields the protein CASRSKTESYEQYF.

Here the CDR3 DNA reads TGTGCCATCAGTGAGCTAAACACTGAAGCTTTCTTT. Residues: CAISELNTEAFF. The chain combines TRBV10-3 with TRBJ1-1; unclear D gene. This CDR3 is built from 12 residues. Germline CDR1 reads ENHRY; CDR2 reads SYGVKD. Trimming took off 2 bases at V and 2 bases at J, with 3 bases between the two ends.

As for this clone: In the same sample, other DNA sequences code for this CDR3. The chain combines TRBV30 with TRBJ1-1, with no clear D. Per the germline V gene, CDR1 is GTSNPN and CDR2 is SVGIG (reference sequence). V was cut by 8 bases and J by 6 bases, with 13 bases left in between. This CDR3 spans 11 amino acids. The CDR3 loop is CAGGRISEAFF. CDR3 DNA sequence: TGTGCCGGAGGAAGGATCTCTGAAGCTTTCTTT.

CDR3 sequence: CASSPGSHGYTF. The CDR3 DNA is TGTGCCAGCTCACCAGGGAGTCATGGCTACACCTTC. V usage is TRBV18 and J usage is TRBJ1-2, with unresolved D. The CDR3 has 12 amino acids. Trimming removed 2 bases at V and 6 bases at J, with 7 bases between. Germline CDR1 and CDR2: KGHSH and LQKENI.

The V call is TRBV30, the J call TRBJ1-6, with D uncertain. CDR3 length: 13 residues. V lost 3 bases and J lost 8, with 11 bases in between. Germline V gene data show CDR1 as GTSNPN and CDR2 as SVGIG (reference sequence). The CDR3 DNA reads TGTGCCTGGAGCTCGCAGTCCGATTCACCCCTCCACTTT. Its translation: CAWSSQSDSPLHF.

This clone occurred once. V is TRBV7-6 and J is TRBJ2-3; 7 bases align to TRBD2. The germline gives CDR1 SGHVS, CDR2 FNYEAQ. J was trimmed by 6 bases and V by 5 bases; bases with no gene match: 5. The CDR3 length is 13 residues. The CDR3 region is CASSLGRPDTQYF. CDR3 DNA sequence: TGTGCCAGCAGCCTCGGGAGGCCCGATACGCAGTATTTT.

The genes are TRBV5-6 and TRBJ1-6; D gene uncertain. CDR3 length: 15 residues. The germline CDR1 and CDR2 sequences are SGHDT and YYEEEE. The V gene lost 4 bases and the J gene lost 10 bases, with 18 bases spanning the gap. This CDR3 reads CASSLGEGVGSPLHF. The CDR3 DNA follows: TGTGCCAGCAGCCTTGGAGAGGGAGTGGGGTCACCCCTCCACTTT.

The chain uses TRBV5-4 and TRBJ2-2; 7 bases agree with TRBD2. Germline trimming cut 4 bases from V and 2 bases from J; bases unmatched to any gene: 8. CDR3 size: 16 residues. Germline V gene lookup returns CDR1 SGHNT and CDR2 YYREEE (reference sequence). This CDR3 is CASSPPGTTNTGELFF. DNA of the CDR3: TGTGCCAGCAGCCCCCCCGGGACTACCAACACCGGGGAGCTGTTTTTT.

The chain has TRBV7-9 and TRBJ1-2; possible D gene TRBD1, 5 bases. CDR1 is SEHNR and CDR2 is FQNEAQ in the germline V gene (reference sequence). Trimming removed 1 base from V and 7 bases from J, with 7 bases in between. There are 12 residues in the CDR3. Written as DNA, the CDR3 is TGTGCCAGCAGCTTAGGGGGGGGTGGCTACACCTTC. Translation gives CASSLGGGGYTF. Full variable domain (remainder filled in from reference TRBV7-9 and TRBJ1-2): DTGVSQNPRHKITKRGQNVTFRCDPISEHNRLYWYRQTLGQGPEFLTYFQNEAQLEKSRLLSDRFSAERPKGSFSTLEIQRTEQGDSAMYLCASSLGGGGYTFGSGTRLTVV.

J is TRBJ1-5 and V is TRBV10-2; 8 positions agree with TRBD1. Germline V gene sequence: CDR1 WSHSY, CDR2 SAAADI. The V segment lost 5 bases and the J segment 4 bases; nucleotides outside the gene matches: 7. The CDR3 totals 15 residues. The CDR3 spells CASSLGQVTNQPQHF. The DNA for the CDR3 is TGCGCCAGCAGTTTGGGACAGGTAACAAATCAGCCCCAGCATTTT.